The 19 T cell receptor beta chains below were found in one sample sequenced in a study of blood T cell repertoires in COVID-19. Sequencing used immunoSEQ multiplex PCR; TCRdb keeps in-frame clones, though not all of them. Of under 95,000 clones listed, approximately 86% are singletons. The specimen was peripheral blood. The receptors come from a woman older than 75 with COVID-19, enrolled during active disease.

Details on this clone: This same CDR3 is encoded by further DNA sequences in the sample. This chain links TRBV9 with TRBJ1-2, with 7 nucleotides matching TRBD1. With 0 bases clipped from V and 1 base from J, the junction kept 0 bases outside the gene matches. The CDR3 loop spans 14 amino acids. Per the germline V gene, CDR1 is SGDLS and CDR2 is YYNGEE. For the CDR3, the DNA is TGTGCCAGCAGCGTAGGACAGGGTAACTATGGCTACACCTTC. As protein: CASSVGQGNYGYTF.

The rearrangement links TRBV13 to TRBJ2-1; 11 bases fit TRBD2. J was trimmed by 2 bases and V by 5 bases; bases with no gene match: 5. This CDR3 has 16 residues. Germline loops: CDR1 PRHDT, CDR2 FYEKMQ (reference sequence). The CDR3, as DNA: TGTGCCAGCAGCCACTTTAGCGGGAGGGCCTACAATGAGCAGTTCTTC. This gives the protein CASSHFSGRAYNEQFF. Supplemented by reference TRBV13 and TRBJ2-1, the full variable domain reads AAGVIQSPRHLIKEKRETATLKCYPIPRHDTVYWYQQGPGQDPQFLISFYEKMQSDKGSIPDRFSAQQFSDYHSELNMSSLELGDSALYFCASSHFSGRAYNEQFFGPGTRLTVL.

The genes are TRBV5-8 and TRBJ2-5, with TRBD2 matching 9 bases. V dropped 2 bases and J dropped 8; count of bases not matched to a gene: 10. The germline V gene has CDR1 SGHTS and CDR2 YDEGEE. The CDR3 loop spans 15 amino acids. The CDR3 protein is CASSFSIAGVPTQYF. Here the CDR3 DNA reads TGTGCCAGCAGCTTCTCCATAGCGGGGGTGCCCACCCAGTACTTC. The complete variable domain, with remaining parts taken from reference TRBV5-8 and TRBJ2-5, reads EAGVTQSPTHLIKTRGQQATLRCSPISGHTSVYWYQQALGLGLQFLLWYDEGEERNRGNFPPRFSGRQFPNYSSELNVNALELEDSALYLCASSFSIAGVPTQYFGPGTRLLVL.

CDR3 in amino acids: CAISELAGTDTQYF. In DNA, the CDR3 is TGTGCCATCAGTGAGCTAGCGGGGACAGATACGCAGTATTTT. V is TRBV10-3 and J is TRBJ2-3, with 9 bases matching TRBD2. Germline V lookup: CDR1 ENHRY, CDR2 SYGVKD. Trimming removed 2 bases from V and 3 bases from J; junction bases left unmatched: 0. The CDR3 loop spans 14 amino acids.

This CDR3 is CASSYGTQHPYGYTF. As DNA, the CDR3 is TGTGCCAGCAGTTACGGGACACAGCACCCCTATGGCTACACCTTC. The chain is built from TRBV6-6 and TRBJ1-2, with a weak D call TRBD1 (6 bases). CDR1 is MNHNY and CDR2 is SVGAGI in the germline V gene (reference sequence). Trimming removed 2 bases at V and 4 bases at J, with 14 bases between. The CDR3 runs 15 residues.

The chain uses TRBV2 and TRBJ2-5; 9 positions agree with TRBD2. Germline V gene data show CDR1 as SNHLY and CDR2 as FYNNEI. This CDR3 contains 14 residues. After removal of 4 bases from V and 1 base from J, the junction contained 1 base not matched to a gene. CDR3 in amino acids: CASSVAGAQETQYF. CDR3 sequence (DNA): TGTGCCAGCAGTGTAGCGGGAGCCCAAGAGACCCAGTACTTC. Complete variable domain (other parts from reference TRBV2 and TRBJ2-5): EPEVTQTPSHQVTQMGQEVILRCVPISNHLYFYWYRQILGQKVEFLVSFYNNEISEKSEIFDDQFSVERPDGSNFTLKIRSTKLEDSAMYFCASSVAGAQETQYFGPGTRLLVL.

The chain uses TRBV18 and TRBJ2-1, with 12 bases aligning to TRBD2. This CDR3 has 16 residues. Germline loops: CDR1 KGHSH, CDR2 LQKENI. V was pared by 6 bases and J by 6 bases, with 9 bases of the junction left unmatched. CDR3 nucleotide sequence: TGTGCCAGCTCCTCCCCGACTAGCGGGGGAAGCAATGAGCAGTTCTTC. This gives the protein CASSSPTSGGSNEQFF.

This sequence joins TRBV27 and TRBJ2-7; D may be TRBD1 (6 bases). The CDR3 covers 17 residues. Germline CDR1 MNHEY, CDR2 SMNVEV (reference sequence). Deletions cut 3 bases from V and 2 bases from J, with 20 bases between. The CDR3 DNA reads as TGTGCCAGCAGTTTTTTCTTCGTGGGGGCCCGGGCCTACGAGCAGTACTTC. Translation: CASSFFFVGARAYEQYF.

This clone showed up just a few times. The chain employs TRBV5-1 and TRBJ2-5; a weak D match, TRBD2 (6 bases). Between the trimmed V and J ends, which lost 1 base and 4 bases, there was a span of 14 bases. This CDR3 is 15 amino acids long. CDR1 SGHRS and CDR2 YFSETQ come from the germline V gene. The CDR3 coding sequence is TGCGCCAGCAGCTTGCCGACTAGTTCCACAGAGACCCAGTACTTC. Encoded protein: CASSLPTSSTETQYF.

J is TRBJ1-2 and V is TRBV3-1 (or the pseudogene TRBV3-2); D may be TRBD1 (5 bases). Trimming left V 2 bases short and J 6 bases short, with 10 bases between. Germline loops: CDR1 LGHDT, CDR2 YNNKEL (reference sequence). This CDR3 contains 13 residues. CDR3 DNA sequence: TGTGCCAGCAGCCAAAGGGGTATAGATGGCTACACCTTC. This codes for CASSQRGIDGYTF.

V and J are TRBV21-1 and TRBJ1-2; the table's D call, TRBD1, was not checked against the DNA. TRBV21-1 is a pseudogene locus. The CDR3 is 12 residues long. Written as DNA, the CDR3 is TGTGCCAGCAGCATATACACATTGGTCTACACCTTC. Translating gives CASSIYTLVYTF.

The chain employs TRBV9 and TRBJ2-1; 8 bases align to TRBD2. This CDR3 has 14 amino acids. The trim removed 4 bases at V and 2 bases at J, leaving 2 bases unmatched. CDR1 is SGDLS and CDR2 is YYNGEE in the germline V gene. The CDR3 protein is CASSRGGPYNEQFF. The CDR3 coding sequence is TGTGCCAGCAGCCGGGGGGGCCCCTACAATGAGCAGTTCTTC.

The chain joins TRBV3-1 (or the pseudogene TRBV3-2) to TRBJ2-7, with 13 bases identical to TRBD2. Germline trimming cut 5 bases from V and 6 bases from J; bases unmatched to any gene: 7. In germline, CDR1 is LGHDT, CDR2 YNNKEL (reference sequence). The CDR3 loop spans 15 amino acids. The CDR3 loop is CASSVRTSGGAEQYF. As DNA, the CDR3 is TGTGCCAGCAGCGTCAGGACTAGCGGGGGAGCCGAGCAGTACTTC.

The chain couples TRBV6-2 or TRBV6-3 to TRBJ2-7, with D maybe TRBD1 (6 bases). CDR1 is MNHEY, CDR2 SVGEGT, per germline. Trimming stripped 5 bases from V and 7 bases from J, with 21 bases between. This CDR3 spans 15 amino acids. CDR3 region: CASSDHREGAREQYF. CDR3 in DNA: TGTGCCAGCAGTGACCACAGGGAAGGAGCTCGAGAGCAGTACTTC.

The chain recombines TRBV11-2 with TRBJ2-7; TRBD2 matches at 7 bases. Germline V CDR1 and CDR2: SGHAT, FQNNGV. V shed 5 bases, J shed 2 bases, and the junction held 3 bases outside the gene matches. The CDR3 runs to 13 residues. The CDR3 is CASSRAGPYEQYF. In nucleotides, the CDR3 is TGTGCCAGCAGCCGAGCGGGGCCCTACGAGCAGTACTTC.

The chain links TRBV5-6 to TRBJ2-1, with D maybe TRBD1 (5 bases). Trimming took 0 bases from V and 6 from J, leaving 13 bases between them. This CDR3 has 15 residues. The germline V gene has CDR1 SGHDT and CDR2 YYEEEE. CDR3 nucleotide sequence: TGTGCCAGCAGCTTGGTTGGCAGGGATTCCAATGAGCAGTTCTTC. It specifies CASSLVGRDSNEQFF. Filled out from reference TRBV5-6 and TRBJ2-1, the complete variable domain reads DAGVTQSPTHLIKTRGQQVTLRCSPKSGHDTVSWYQQALGQGPQFIFQYYEEEERQRGNFPDRFSGHQFPNYSSELNVNALLLGDSALYLCASSLVGRDSNEQFFGPGTRLTVL.

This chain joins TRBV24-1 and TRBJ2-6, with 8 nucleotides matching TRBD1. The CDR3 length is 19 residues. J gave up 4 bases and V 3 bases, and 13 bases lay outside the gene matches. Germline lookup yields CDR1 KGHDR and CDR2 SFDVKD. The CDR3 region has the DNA TGTGCCACCAGTGATACCTTCGGACAGGGTCCAGGAGGGGCCAACGTCCTGACTTTC. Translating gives CATSDTFGQGPGGANVLTF.

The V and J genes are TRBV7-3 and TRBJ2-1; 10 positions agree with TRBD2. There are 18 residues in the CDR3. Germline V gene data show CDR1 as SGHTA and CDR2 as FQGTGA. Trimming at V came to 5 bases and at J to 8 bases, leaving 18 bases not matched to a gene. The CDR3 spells CASSPRRSSGGEVDEQFF. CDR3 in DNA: TGTGCCAGCAGCCCCAGGAGATCTAGCGGGGGCGAGGTGGATGAGCAGTTCTTC.

CDR3: CASPRHPSSYEQYF. Written as DNA, the CDR3 is TGTGCCAGCCCCCGACACCCGAGCTCCTACGAGCAGTACTTC. V usage is TRBV2 and J usage is TRBJ2-7; D unclear. The CDR3 has 14 amino acids. V dropped 8 bases and J dropped 0 bases, with 14 bases sitting between them. Germline V gives CDR1 SNHLY, CDR2 FYNNEI. Complete variable domain (other parts from reference TRBV2 and TRBJ2-7): EPEVTQTPSHQVTQMGQEVILRCVPISNHLYFYWYRQILGQKVEFLVSFYNNEISEKSEIFDDQFSVERPDGSNFTLKIRSTKLEDSAMYFCASPRHPSSYEQYFGPGTRLTVT.